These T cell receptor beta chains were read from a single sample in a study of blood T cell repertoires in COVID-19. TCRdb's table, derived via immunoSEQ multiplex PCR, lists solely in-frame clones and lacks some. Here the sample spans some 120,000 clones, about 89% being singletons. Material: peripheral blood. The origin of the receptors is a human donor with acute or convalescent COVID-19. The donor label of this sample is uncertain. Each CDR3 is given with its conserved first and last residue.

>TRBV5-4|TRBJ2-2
CASSLGTPGTGELFF
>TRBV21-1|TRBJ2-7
CASSRVAGSSYEQYF
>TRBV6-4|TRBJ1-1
CASSEAPTGVFTEAFF
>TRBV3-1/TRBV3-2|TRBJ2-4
CASSQDTGENIQYF
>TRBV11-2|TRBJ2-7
CASSLDGGTAYEQYF
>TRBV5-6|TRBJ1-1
CASSLDYGTVNTEAFF
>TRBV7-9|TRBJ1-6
CASSRRESPLHF
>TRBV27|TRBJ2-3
CASSFAGGGTDTQYF
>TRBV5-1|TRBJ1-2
CASSALEPGQGGGYTF
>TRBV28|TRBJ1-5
CASRPTGANQPQHF
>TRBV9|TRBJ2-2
CASSGRTGPNTGELFF